The 20 T cell receptor beta chains listed next were all sequenced from one sample in a study of CD8 T cells in Susac syndrome. Random hexamers primed reverse transcription of about 0.5 to 1 ug RNA. A single record per CDR3 protein comes from TCRdb applying MiXCR to the immunoSEQ multiplex PCR reads. The data contain tens of thousands of distinct CDR3 sequences, approximately 96% of them seen just once; the ten biggest clones take up 0.55% to 0.75%. The sample taken for sequencing was CD8+ T cells from PBMCs. The receptors shown here come from a human donor with Susac syndrome.

The chain joins TRBV4-1 to TRBJ2-1; the D gene is possibly TRBD2 (5 bases). Germline-derived CDR1 and CDR2 are MGHRA and YSYEKL. The CDR3 spans 16 residues. V was cut by 0 bases and J by 2 bases, with 11 bases left in between. CDR3 sequence: CASSQDRGPPYNEQFF. The CDR3 coding sequence is TGCGCCAGCAGCCAAGATCGAGGGCCCCCCTACAATGAGCAGTTCTTC.

The rearrangement joins TRBV25-1 to TRBJ1-6; D might be TRBD1 (5 bases). V shed 1 base and J shed 6 bases, with 10 bases lying between them. The CDR3 sequence is 15 residues long. The V gene's germline CDR1 is MGHDK and CDR2 SYGVNS. The CDR3 nucleotides are TGTGCCAGCAGTGAATCAGACAGCCCTAATTCACCCCTCCACTTT. This codes for CASSESDSPNSPLHF.

The chain employs TRBV4-1 and TRBJ1-1; 7 bases agree with TRBD1. From germline, CDR1 is MGHRA and CDR2 YSYEKL. CDR3 length equals 14 residues. V was clipped by 5 bases and J by 7 bases; unmatched bases: 10. The CDR3 DNA sequence: TGCGCCAGCAGCAACCCGGGACAGATACGTGAAGCTTTCTTT. This encodes CASSNPGQIREAFF.

The chain couples TRBV24-1 to TRBJ1-2; 7 nucleotides line up with TRBD1. The CDR3 has 13 amino acids. CDR1 KGHDR and CDR2 SFDVKD come from the germline V gene. The ends lost 2 bases at V and 8 bases at J; junction bases unmatched: 4. Written as DNA, the CDR3 is TGTGCCACCAGTGATTCTACAGGGGACGGCTACACCTTC. Its protein is CATSDSTGDGYTF.

The chain uses TRBV3-1 and TRBJ2-3, with D unclear. V was shortened by 4 bases and J by 0 bases, with 14 bases between the two germline ends. CDR3 length: 16 residues. Per the germline V gene, CDR1 is LGHDT and CDR2 is YNNKEL (reference sequence). CDR3 sequence (DNA): TGTGCCAGCAGCCCCGAACTCGCATTGAGCACAGATACGCAGTATTTT. This gives the protein CASSPELALSTDTQYF.

This clonotype was observed a handful of times. The V gene is TRBV24-1, the J gene TRBJ2-3; possibly TRBD1 or TRBD2 for D (5 bases each). The CDR3 runs to 13 residues. The V end was cut by 3 bases, the J end by 3 bases, with 6 bases between. Germline lookup yields CDR1 KGHDR and CDR2 SFDVKD. The CDR3 nucleotides are TGTGCCACCAGTGATGGGGGTACAGATACGCAGTATTTT. Its protein is CATSDGGTDTQYF.

This chain uses TRBV5-1 with TRBJ1-3; D might be TRBD1 (6 bases). This CDR3 region has 14 residues. Germline-derived CDR1 and CDR2 are SGHRS and YFSETQ. Trimming took 4 bases from V and 3 from J, leaving 11 bases between them. The CDR3 region is CASSTTGFGNTIYF. The CDR3 region has the DNA TGCGCCAGCAGCACAACAGGGTTTGGAAACACCATATATTTT. The entire variable domain, with the rest obtained from reference TRBV5-1 and TRBJ1-3, is as follows: KAGVTQTPRYLIKTRGQQVTLSCSPISGHRSVSWYQQTPGQGLQFLFEYFSETQRNKGNFPGRFSGRQFSNSRSEMNVSTLELGDSALYLCASSTTGFGNTIYFGEGSWLTVV.

The chain employs TRBV30 and TRBJ1-1; 9 positions agree with TRBD1. CDR1 is GTSNPN, CDR2 SVGIG, per germline (reference sequence). The CDR3 consists of 14 residues. V dropped 5 bases and J dropped 11; count of bases not matched to a gene: 15. CDR3: CAWESGQGKDFAFF. For the CDR3, the DNA is TGTGCCTGGGAAAGTGGACAGGGGAAGGATTTTGCTTTCTTT.

This clonotype was recorded once. V and J are TRBV30 and TRBJ2-3; 9 bases agree with TRBD2. The V and J ends lost 2 bases and 2 bases, in that order; junction bases with no gene match: 11. Germline assignment: CDR1 GTSNPN and CDR2 SVGIG (reference sequence). The CDR3 consists of 17 residues. The CDR3 here is CAWSRGGGAWFTDTQYF. The DNA for the CDR3 is TGTGCCTGGAGTCGCGGCGGGGGGGCCTGGTTCACAGATACGCAGTATTTT. Together with reference TRBV30 and TRBJ2-3, the CDR3 gives the full variable domain: SQTIHQWPATLVQPVGSPLSLECTVEGTSNPNLYWYRQAAGRGLQLLFYSVGIGQISSEVPQNLSASRPQDRQFILSSKKLLLSDSGFYLCAWSRGGGAWFTDTQYFGPGTRLTVL.

This clonotype was observed a single time. The chain is built from TRBV6-5 and TRBJ2-2; D call uncertain. Trimming took 3 bases from V and 2 from J, leaving 13 bases between them. Germline loops: CDR1 MNHEY, CDR2 SVGAGI. The CDR3 has 16 residues. CDR3 loop: CASSYGVAHNTGELFF. CDR3 DNA: TGTGCCAGCAGTTATGGAGTCGCCCATAACACCGGGGAGCTGTTTTTT.

CDR3 coding DNA: TGTGCCAGCAGCCAAAGGGGACGGCGGAACACTGAAGCTTTCTTT. Translating it yields CASSQRGRRNTEAFF. The chain couples TRBV5-4 to TRBJ1-1; D possibly corresponds to TRBD1 (5 bases). The CDR3 is made up of 15 amino acids. Germline assignment: CDR1 SGHNT and CDR2 YYREEE (reference sequence). V was pared by 4 bases and J by 1 base, with 14 bases between.

The chain links TRBV28 to TRBJ1-4; D perhaps matches TRBD1 (6 bases). CDR3 size: 15 residues. V lost 6 bases and J lost 8, with 19 bases in between. Germline CDR1 MDHEN, CDR2 SYDVKM. The CDR3 here is CASRHTGTTHEKLFF. CDR3 DNA: TGTGCCAGCAGACACACCGGGACAACGCACGAAAAACTGTTTTTT. Together with reference TRBV28 and TRBJ1-4, the CDR3 gives the full variable domain: DVKVTQSSRYLVKRTGEKVFLECVQDMDHENMFWYRQDPGLGLRLIYFSYDVKMKEKGDIPEGYSVSREKKERFSLILESASTNQTSMYLCASRHTGTTHEKLFFGSGTQLSVL.

The rearrangement joins TRBV27 to TRBJ2-5; D is uncertain. Germline V gene lookup returns CDR1 MNHEY and CDR2 SMNVEV (reference sequence). V lost 0 bases, J lost 5 bases, and 13 bases lay in between. This CDR3 has 15 amino acids. This chain's CDR3 is CASSLSYGSRETQYF. The CDR3 DNA reads as TGTGCCAGCAGTTTATCGTACGGATCCAGGGAGACCCAGTACTTC.

The chain links TRBV24-1 to TRBJ2-5; D perhaps matches TRBD2 (5 bases). The CDR3 length is 14 residues. Germline assignment: CDR1 KGHDR and CDR2 SFDVKD. V lost 4 bases to trimming and J lost 5 bases, with 13 bases between them. CDR3 DNA: TGTGCCACCAGTGACCCATCTGGCGGGGAGACCCAGTACTTC. It translates to CATSDPSGGETQYF.

V and J are TRBV20-1 and TRBJ1-5; 9 bases are a match to TRBD1. The CDR3 runs 15 residues. The germline V gene has CDR1 DFQATT and CDR2 SNEGSKA (reference sequence). J lost 1 base, V lost 5 bases, and 6 bases had no gene match. The CDR3 spells CSARLTGGSNQPQHF. The DNA of the CDR3 is TGCAGTGCTCGTTTGACAGGGGGAAGCAATCAGCCCCAGCATTTT.

The count of this clonotype is one. V usage is TRBV30 and J usage is TRBJ2-3, with 7 bases identical to TRBD2. The CDR3 sequence is 14 residues long. V trimming: 3 bases; J trimming: 6 bases; junction bases outside the gene matches: 9. Germline values: CDR1 GTSNPN, CDR2 SVGIG (reference sequence). Here the CDR3 DNA reads TGTGCCTGGAGGAGGCGGGGGACGGCGGATACGCAGTATTTT. It encodes CAWRRRGTADTQYF.

This chain uses TRBV30 with TRBJ2-7; perhaps TRBD2 as D (6 bases). V was pared by 2 bases and J by 4 bases, with 9 bases between. The CDR3 totals 12 residues. Germline CDR1 is GTSNPN and CDR2 is SVGIG (reference sequence). DNA of the CDR3: TGTGCCTGGAGTCAAGGACTATACGAGCAGTACTTC. Translating gives CAWSQGLYEQYF.

The V gene is TRBV18, the J gene TRBJ2-5, with 7 positions matching TRBD1. The ends lost 2 bases at V and 2 bases at J; junction bases unmatched: 8. The CDR3 covers 16 residues. Per germline, CDR1 KGHSH and CDR2 LQKENI. In DNA form, the CDR3 reads TGTGCCAGCTCACCAAGGACAGGCCGTAAACAAGAGACCCAGTACTTC. Its protein is CASSPRTGRKQETQYF.

V gene TRBV19 combines with J gene TRBJ2-1, with 7 bases fitting TRBD2. Germline loops: CDR1 LNHDA, CDR2 SQIVND (reference sequence). V was pared by 8 bases and J by 5 bases, with 12 bases of the junction left unmatched. The CDR3 extends over 15 amino acids. The CDR3 reads CASVPGPSGHNEQFF. For the CDR3, the DNA is TGTGCCAGTGTTCCCGGCCCTAGCGGCCACAATGAGCAGTTCTTC.

The J gene is TRBJ1-1, the V gene TRBV4-1, with a possible D match to TRBD1 (5 bases). The CDR3 covers 16 residues. Trimming cost V 4 bases and J 0 bases, with 15 bases left between them. CDR1 and CDR2 from the germline V gene are MGHRA and YSYEKL. The CDR3 here is CASSLADRVMNTEAFF. Written as DNA, the CDR3 is TGCGCCAGCAGCCTAGCAGACAGAGTGATGAACACTGAAGCTTTCTTT.